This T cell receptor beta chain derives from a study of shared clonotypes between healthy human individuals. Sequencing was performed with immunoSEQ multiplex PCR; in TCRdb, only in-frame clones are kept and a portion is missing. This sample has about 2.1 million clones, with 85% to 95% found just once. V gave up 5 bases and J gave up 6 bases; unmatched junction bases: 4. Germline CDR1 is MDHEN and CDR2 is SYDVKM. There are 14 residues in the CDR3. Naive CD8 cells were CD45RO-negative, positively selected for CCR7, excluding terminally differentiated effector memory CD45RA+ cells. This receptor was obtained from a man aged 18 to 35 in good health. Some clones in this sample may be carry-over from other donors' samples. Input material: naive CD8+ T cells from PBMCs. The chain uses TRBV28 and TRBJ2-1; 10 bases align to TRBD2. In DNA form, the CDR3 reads TGTGCCAGCAGTCCCGGGACTAGCGCCAATGAGCAGTTCTTC. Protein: CASSPGTSANEQFF. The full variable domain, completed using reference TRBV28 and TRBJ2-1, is DVKVTQSSRYLVKRTGEKVFLECVQDMDHENMFWYRQDPGLGLRLIYFSYDVKMKEKGDIPEGYSVSREKKERFSLILESASTNQTSMYLCASSPGTSANEQFFGPGTRLTVL.